The clone carrying this T cell receptor beta chain was seen only a few times. The antigen is not known. TCR sequencing used cDNA made by reverse transcription of extracted RNA. Profiled with immunoSEQ multiplex PCR; TCRdb holds only in-frame clones, not every one. Counted here are some 210,000 clones, approximately 70% occurring once; the ten biggest clones make up more than 1%. This record belongs to a study of CD8+ T cells in alopecia areata. Treatment given: oral pan-JAK inhibitor, 5-10 mg twice daily. Researchers took lesional scalp punch biopsies and peripheral blood from people who were alopecia areata patients. T lymphocytes (CD4+ and CD8+) were sorted from PBMCs. Points from the study as a whole: Throughout tofacitinib, many expanded lesional clones continued to persist in scalp and blood.

The sequences come from CD4+ T cells sorted from blood, collected around week 44, from a patient treated with tofacitinib. This TCR derives from a human donor with alopecia areata.

CDR3 sequence (DNA): TGCAGCGTTGAAGAGGGGGCAGTTCGCTACACCTTC. This sequence encodes CSVEEGAVRYTF. The chain recombines TRBV29-1 with TRBJ1-2; maybe TRBD1 (6 bases). CDR3 length: 12 residues. V lost 0 bases to trimming and J lost 9 bases, with 11 bases between them. Germline CDR1 and CDR2: SQVTM and ANQGSEA.